This T cell receptor (beta chain) originates from a study of response to subunit inactivated influenza vaccine. Findings and limits, study-wide: Authors suggested few new T cells are recruited by each seasonal influenza vaccination.

TCRdb reanalysed the RT-PCR reads using MiXCR and keeps one entry per CDR3 protein. The table has about 520,000 distinct CDR3 sequences, around 7.7% seen once. V was cut by 2 bases and J by 5 bases, with 10 bases left in between. Germline values: CDR1 SNHLY, CDR2 FYNNEI. The length of the CDR3 is 14 residues. About this clonotype: Its specificity is not known.

The receptor comes from a man in his fifties or sixties who received an inactivated influenza vaccine. This chain uses TRBV2 with TRBJ1-5; D is uncertain. The source was PBMCs from blood, collected around 2 years after vaccination. The CDR3 DNA follows: TGTGCCAGCAGTGAAACTCGAGTCGATCAGCCCCAGCATTTT. This translates into CASSETRVDQPQHF.